This entry lists 31 T cell receptor beta chains sequenced from one sample in a study of Graves' ophthalmopathy and Graves' hyperthyroidism. Investigators amplified TCR beta CDR3 regions from RNA transcripts. First-round RT-PCR employed HTBI primers, with a second-round multiplex PCR after it. TCRdb re-called the multiplex PCR reads with MiXCR, one entry per CDR3 protein. The top ten hold approximately 9% of the sample, which has about 210,000 distinct CDR3 sequences, roughly 27% seen once. Sequenced input: peripheral blood. The receptors come from a man aged 45-60 years with Graves' ophthalmopathy.

The rearrangement links TRBV6-2 or TRBV6-3 to TRBJ2-7, with 9 nucleotides matching TRBD1. The germline gives CDR1 MNHEY, CDR2 SVGEGT. The V gene end was trimmed by 1 base and the J gene end by 4 bases; junction bases not matched to a gene: 2. The CDR3 is 14 amino acids. Written as DNA, the CDR3 is TGTGCCAGCAGTTACTTGGACAGGGGTTACGAGCAGTACTTC. Translation gives CASSYLDRGYEQYF.

This clonotype was found many times. The rearrangement uses TRBV6-5 and TRBJ1-5, with D possibly being TRBD1 (5 bases). Germline lookup yields CDR1 MNHEY and CDR2 SVGAGI. The CDR3 is 14 residues long. Trimming took off 9 bases at V and 9 bases at J, with 21 bases between the two ends. The CDR3 nucleotides are TGTGCCAGTAACGGGACCCCCCTAGGCGGGCCCCAGCATTTT. Its translation is CASNGTPLGGPQHF.

This clonotype was picked up many times. V and J are TRBV25-1 and TRBJ2-1; 10 bases match TRBD1. This CDR3 region has 17 residues. The V gene end was trimmed by 1 base and the J gene end by 5 bases; junction bases not matched to a gene: 8. CDR1 is MGHDK, CDR2 SYGVNS, per germline. The CDR3 DNA is TGTGCCAGCAGTGAATGGCCCAGACAGGGGGCTAACAATGAGCAGTTCTTC. This encodes CASSEWPRQGANNEQFF.

The rearrangement joins TRBV29-1 to TRBJ2-7; D gene uncertain. This CDR3 is 16 amino acids long. Germline assignment: CDR1 SQVTM and CDR2 ANQGSEA. V lost 4 bases to trimming and J lost 0 bases, with 19 bases between them. CDR3 amino acids: CSVASGNGYTSYEQYF. The CDR3 region has the DNA TGCAGCGTTGCCAGTGGAAACGGGTATACCTCCTACGAGCAGTACTTC.

This clonotype was detected ten times or more. The rearrangement uses TRBV5-1 and TRBJ2-5, with D possibly called TRBD1 or TRBD2 (5 bases each). CDR3 length equals 15 residues. Germline CDR1 and CDR2: SGHRS and YFSETQ. With 4 bases removed from V and 3 bases from J, the gap between germline ends came to 16 bases. The CDR3 loop reads CASSPPTAAKETQYF. The CDR3 nucleotides read TGCGCCAGCAGCCCTCCGACAGCGGCAAAAGAGACCCAGTACTTC.

This clonotype was found once. The V gene is TRBV6-5, the J gene TRBJ2-7; possibly TRBD1 for D (5 bases). Germline lookup yields CDR1 MNHEY and CDR2 SVGAGI. V lost 0 bases and J 2 bases, leaving 14 bases between the germline ends. The CDR3 is made up of 16 amino acids. In nucleotides, the CDR3 is TGTGCCAGCAGTTACTCAAGGGGAAGAGGCACCTACGAGCAGTACTTC. Translated: CASSYSRGRGTYEQYF.

This clonotype occurred many times. This sequence joins TRBV6-1 and TRBJ2-2, with TRBD2 identical over 13 bases. Trimming at V came to 5 bases and at J to 4 bases, leaving 4 bases not matched to a gene. The CDR3 totals 16 residues. CDR1 is MNHNS, CDR2 SASEGT, per germline. The CDR3 coding sequence is TGTGCCAGCAGTCAAAGACTAGCGGGAGGCACCGGGGAGCTGTTTTTT. Residues: CASSQRLAGGTGELFF.

The J gene is TRBJ2-7, the V gene TRBV28; D is ambiguous. The CDR3 covers 12 residues. Trimming cost V 7 bases and J 1 base, with 8 bases left between them. Germline CDR1 reads MDHEN; CDR2 reads SYDVKM. CDR3 sequence (DNA): TGTGCCAGCAAGGGTACGTCCTACGAGCAGTACTTC. Translating it yields CASKGTSYEQYF.

The V gene is TRBV6-1, the J gene TRBJ1-1, with 7 bases aligning to TRBD1. V shed 5 bases and J 4 bases; nucleotides not matched to a gene: 4. Germline-derived CDR1 and CDR2 are MNHNS and SASEGT. The CDR3 runs 13 residues. The CDR3 here is CASSTPGGTEAFF. The CDR3 nucleotides are TGTGCCAGCAGTACCCCAGGGGGCACTGAAGCTTTCTTT.

This clonotype was recorded at least ten times. The genes are TRBV6-5 and TRBJ2-7; D is uncertain. Trimming left V 2 bases short and J 6 bases short, with 8 bases between. Germline V gene sequence: CDR1 MNHEY, CDR2 SVGAGI. CDR3 length: 12 amino acids. The CDR3 sequence is CASSYPGREQYF. The CDR3 DNA sequence: TGTGCCAGCAGTTACCCCGGCCGCGAGCAGTACTTC.

J is TRBJ2-7 and V is TRBV2; D unresolved. The length of the CDR3 is 12 residues. V lost 4 bases and J lost 3, with 7 bases in between. The germline gives CDR1 SNHLY, CDR2 FYNNEI. The CDR3 here is CASSGVGYEQYF. In DNA form, the CDR3 reads TGTGCCAGCAGTGGGGTCGGCTACGAGCAGTACTTC.

This clonotype was observed many times. The genes are TRBV4-3 and TRBJ2-7; the D gene is possibly TRBD1 (6 bases). The V and J ends lost 0 bases and 7 bases respectively, with 16 bases between them. Germline CDR1 reads LGHNA; CDR2 reads YSLEER. This CDR3 contains 15 residues. CDR3 loop: CASSQDRGFLGEQYF. As DNA, the CDR3 is TGCGCCAGCAGCCAAGACAGGGGATTCTTGGGGGAGCAGTACTTC.

In this sample, this clonotype turned up many times. The chain recombines TRBV30 with TRBJ2-1; D gene uncertain. Germline-derived CDR1 and CDR2 are GTSNPN and SVGIG (reference sequence). The CDR3 contains 11 residues. V was clipped by 2 bases and J by 6 bases, with 5 bases between them. The CDR3 DNA is TGTGCCTGGAGTCGCGGCAATGAGCAGTTCTTC. Translated, it gives CAWSRGNEQFF.

This clonotype was counted ten times or more. V gene TRBV7-2 combines with J gene TRBJ2-7, with TRBD2 matching over 8 bases. Germline assignment: CDR1 SGHTA and CDR2 FQGNSA. This CDR3 region has 15 residues. Trimming removed 2 bases from V and 1 base from J; junction bases left unmatched: 4. The CDR3 bases are TGTGCCAGCAGCTTATTACTAGCGGAGTCCTACGAGCAGTACTTC. Residues: CASSLLLAESYEQYF.

The chain joins TRBV19 to TRBJ2-5, with no clear D. This CDR3 is 13 amino acids long. V was shortened by 2 bases and J by 3 bases, with 7 bases between the two germline ends. Per the germline V gene, CDR1 is LNHDA and CDR2 is SQIVND (reference sequence). This CDR3 is CASSINREETQYF. The CDR3 DNA reads TGTGCCAGTAGTATAAACAGAGAAGAGACCCAGTACTTC.

The sample holds many counts of this clonotype. The V call is TRBV19, the J call TRBJ2-7, with D possibly being TRBD1 (6 bases). V dropped 5 bases and J dropped 6 bases, with 17 bases sitting between them. Germline V gene sequence: CDR1 LNHDA, CDR2 SQIVND (reference sequence). The CDR3 length is 14 residues. This CDR3 is CASSVQGRSSEQYF. CDR3 sequence (DNA): TGTGCCAGTAGTGTACAGGGTAGAAGCTCCGAGCAGTACTTC.

The gene calls are TRBV5-6 and TRBJ2-5; D might be TRBD2 (6 bases). CDR3 length: 17 amino acids. V dropped 4 bases and J dropped 0 bases, with 19 bases sitting between them. The germline gives CDR1 SGHDT, CDR2 YYEEEE. This CDR3 reads CASSRLEDSGYQETQYF. The CDR3 coding sequence is TGTGCCAGCAGCCGACTGGAGGATAGCGGATACCAAGAGACCCAGTACTTC.

This clonotype was found many times. This chain uses TRBV6-5 with TRBJ1-2; no reliable D call. Trimming pared 0 bases from V and 5 bases from J, leaving 10 bases between. Germline V gene data show CDR1 as MNHEY and CDR2 as SVGAGI. This CDR3 comprises 14 residues. The CDR3 bases are TGTGCCAGCAGTTACTCAGGAGGCGTTTATGGCTACACCTTC. It translates to CASSYSGGVYGYTF.

This clonotype was found many times. An end of the junction differs from the germline gene, which may be a read error. The rearrangement joins TRBV3-1 to TRBJ2-2, with D uncertain. The CDR3 has 15 amino acids. Germline CDR1 and CDR2: LGHDT and YNNKEL (reference sequence). The CDR3 reads CASSPRGRTTGELFF. In DNA form, the CDR3 reads TGTGCCAGCAGCCCACGAGGCAGAACGACCGGAGAGCTGTTTTTT.

This clonotype was observed at least ten times. The chain links TRBV12-3 or TRBV12-4 to TRBJ2-7; TRBD2 matches at 11 bases. This CDR3 spans 18 amino acids. The V segment lost 6 bases and the J segment 2 bases; nucleotides outside the gene matches: 15. The CDR3 nucleotides read TGTGCCAGCAGCTTTTCGTTTTTGGGACTAGCGGCAACCTACGAGCAGTACTTC. Translated, it gives CASSFSFLGLAATYEQYF.

Concerning this clonotype: A much larger clone differs from this one at a single base, so this may be a read error. V is TRBV12-3 or TRBV12-4 and J is TRBJ2-5; a weak D match, TRBD2 (6 bases). The CDR3 contains 14 residues. The CDR3 region is CASSSLAIQGTQYF. For the CDR3, the DNA is TGTGCCAGCAGTTCCCTAGCGATCCAAGGGACCCAGTACTTC.

The chain joins TRBV6-2 or TRBV6-3 to TRBJ2-5; D is uncertain. Germline values: CDR1 MNHEY, CDR2 SVGEGT. This CDR3 has 12 amino acids. The V and J ends lost 6 bases and 5 bases respectively, with 10 bases between them. The CDR3 DNA reads TGTGCCAGCAGCCGGAGCGCGGAGACCCAGTACTTC. Protein product: CASSRSAETQYF.

In its sample, this clonotype was seen many times. V gene TRBV20-1 combines with J gene TRBJ2-2; no reliable D call. The germline V gene encodes CDR1 DFQATT and CDR2 SNEGSKA (reference sequence). The CDR3 is 12 residues long. Trimming pared 6 bases from V and 7 bases from J, leaving 12 bases between. The CDR3 DNA is TGCAGTGCCACCTCTTTGGGCGGGGAGCTGTTTTTT. It is translated as CSATSLGGELFF.

This clonotype was counted at least ten times. The gene calls are TRBV28 and TRBJ2-4, with TRBD2 matching over 8 bases. V trimming: 5 bases; J trimming: 8 bases; junction bases outside the gene matches: 8. This CDR3 is 14 amino acids long. The V gene's germline CDR1 is MDHEN and CDR2 SYDVKM. The CDR3 loop is CASSMTIGGDIQYF. In DNA form, the CDR3 reads TGTGCCAGCAGTATGACGATCGGGGGGGACATTCAGTACTTC.

In this sample, this clonotype turned up a few times. The CDR3 nucleotides read TGTGCCAGCATCCAATCACTGGCAAGTCAGGGGTACACTGAAGCTTTCTTT. Amino acid sequence: CASIQSLASQGYTEAFF. The rearrangement uses TRBV28 and TRBJ1-1, with D perhaps TRBD1 (6 bases). Germline V CDR1 and CDR2: MDHEN, SYDVKM. The CDR3 runs to 17 residues. Trimming took 7 bases from V and 3 from J, leaving 24 bases between them.

This clonotype appeared many times. Mismatch with germline at one junction end may stem from a read error. The V call is TRBV15, the J call TRBJ2-7, with D maybe TRBD2 (7 bases). CDR3 size: 14 residues. Germline V gene data show CDR1 as LNHNV and CDR2 as YYDKDF (reference sequence). The CDR3 loop reads CATSRDGGAYEQCF. Here the CDR3 DNA reads TGTGCCACCAGCAGAGATGGGGGGGCCTACGAGCAGTGCTTC.

This clonotype was found many times. V usage is TRBV2 and J usage is TRBJ2-7; 9 bases match TRBD1. Germline CDR1 SNHLY, CDR2 FYNNEI. The J segment lost 5 bases and the V segment lost 5 bases, leaving 7 bases of the junction unmatched. The CDR3 runs to 14 residues. This chain's CDR3 is CASSRDRVNHEQYF. CDR3 sequence (DNA): TGTGCCAGCAGTCGGGACAGGGTTAACCACGAGCAGTACTTC. The full variable domain, in which reference TRBV2 and TRBJ2-7 provide the parts outside the CDR3, is EPEVTQTPSHQVTQMGQEVILRCVPISNHLYFYWYRQILGQKVEFLVSFYNNEISEKSEIFDDQFSVERPDGSNFTLKIRSTKLEDSAMYFCASSRDRVNHEQYFGPGTRLTVT.

This clonotype has more than one count but fewer than ten. The rearrangement joins TRBV12-3 or TRBV12-4 to TRBJ1-1; weak D call: TRBD1 (6 bases). The CDR3 runs 13 residues. V was pared by 5 bases and J by 3 bases, with 10 bases between. The CDR3 loop reads CASSQQGYTEAFF. CDR3 nucleotides: TGTGCCAGCAGTCAACAGGGATACACTGAAGCTTTCTTT.

This clonotype was picked up many times. The chain links TRBV5-5 to TRBJ1-3; tentative D call: TRBD1 (5 bases). The CDR3 runs 14 residues. From germline, CDR1 is SGHKS and CDR2 YYEKEE (reference sequence). V lost 0 bases and J 7 bases, leaving 11 bases between the germline ends. The CDR3 here is CASSLEGLGNTIYF. CDR3 bases: TGTGCCAGCAGCTTGGAGGGACTCGGCAACACCATATATTTT.

This chain links TRBV6-2 or TRBV6-3 with TRBJ1-5; D ambiguous. V shed 7 bases and J shed 5 bases, with 21 bases lying between them. The CDR3 is made up of 16 amino acids. Germline values: CDR1 MNHEY, CDR2 SVGEGT. The chain's CDR3 is CASNRRLGLVYQPQHF. CDR3 nucleotide sequence: TGTGCCAGCAACCGACGCTTAGGGCTAGTTTATCAGCCCCAGCATTTT.

This clonotype has a count of ten or more. J is TRBJ2-7 and V is TRBV20-1; TRBD2 agrees at 10 bases. With 3 bases clipped from V and 1 base from J, the junction kept 9 bases outside the gene matches. The germline V gene has CDR1 DFQATT and CDR2 SNEGSKA (reference sequence). The CDR3 is 16 residues long. The CDR3: CSASPSGRAVSYEQYF. As DNA, the CDR3 is TGCAGTGCTAGTCCCAGCGGGAGGGCCGTATCCTACGAGCAGTACTTC.